The subject of this entry is one T cell receptor beta chain. Its antigen is not identified. The entry originates in a study of cytomegalovirus exposure and HLA in healthy donors. Whole-study findings and limits: Sequencing had likely introduced a cluster of highly shared sequence variants as an artifact. DRB1 showed the most TCR associations and HLA-C the fewest in a later analysis, as rates varied by HLA locus. Serostatus for CMV was the only available immune exposure information.

Trimming took 6 bases from V and 4 from J, leaving 13 bases between them. The CDR3 length is 14 residues. Germline assignment: CDR1 SNHLY and CDR2 FYNNEI. 60 Vbeta and 13 Jbeta primers were used in PCR. Sequencing was performed with immunoSEQ multiplex PCR; in TCRdb, only in-frame clones are kept and a portion is missing. The table records 200,000 to 250,000 clones, 77% of them present only once. The sequence was obtained from a woman aged 60-75 years in good health and CMV-seropositive. The material sequenced was PBMCs. The chain links TRBV2 to TRBJ2-1, with D uncertain. The CDR3 DNA reads TGTGCCAGCAGGCTACTACCCCTTTACAATGAGCAGTTCTTC. The encoded protein is CASRLLPLYNEQFF.